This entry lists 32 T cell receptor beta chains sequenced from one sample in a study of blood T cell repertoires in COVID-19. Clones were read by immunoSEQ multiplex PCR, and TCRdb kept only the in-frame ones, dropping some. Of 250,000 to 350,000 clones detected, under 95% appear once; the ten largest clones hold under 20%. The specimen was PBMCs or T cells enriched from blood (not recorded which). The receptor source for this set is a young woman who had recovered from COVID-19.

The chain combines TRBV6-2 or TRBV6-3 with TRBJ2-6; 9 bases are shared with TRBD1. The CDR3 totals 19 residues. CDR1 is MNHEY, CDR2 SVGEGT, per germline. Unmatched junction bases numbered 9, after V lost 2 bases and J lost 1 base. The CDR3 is CASSYPGDRARSGANVLTF. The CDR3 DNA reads TGTGCCAGCAGTTACCCGGGGGACAGGGCGCGGTCTGGGGCCAACGTCCTGACTTTC.

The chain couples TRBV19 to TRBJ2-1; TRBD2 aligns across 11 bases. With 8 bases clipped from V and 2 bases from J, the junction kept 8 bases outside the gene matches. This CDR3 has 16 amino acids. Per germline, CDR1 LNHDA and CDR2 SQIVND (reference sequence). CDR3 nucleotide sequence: TGTGCCAGTTCCGGACTAGCGGGTACCGCCTACAATGAGCAGTTCTTC. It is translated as CASSGLAGTAYNEQFF.

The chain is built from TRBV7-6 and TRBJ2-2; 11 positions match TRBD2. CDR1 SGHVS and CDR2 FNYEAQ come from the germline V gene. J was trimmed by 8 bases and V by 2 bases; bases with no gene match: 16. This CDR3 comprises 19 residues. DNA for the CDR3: TGTGCCAGCAGCTTAAAAGGGTTGACTAGCGGGAACTTCCTTGGGGAGCTGTTTTTT. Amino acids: CASSLKGLTSGNFLGELFF.

CDR3 DNA sequence: TGTGCCAGCAGCCCACGCCTCACTAGCGGGAGTAATGAGCAGTTCTTC. Its translation: CASSPRLTSGSNEQFF. This chain links TRBV28 with TRBJ2-1; the match to TRBD2 covers 11 bases. The germline V gene has CDR1 MDHEN and CDR2 SYDVKM. J gave up 7 bases and V 6 bases, and 11 bases lay outside the gene matches. The CDR3 runs 16 residues.

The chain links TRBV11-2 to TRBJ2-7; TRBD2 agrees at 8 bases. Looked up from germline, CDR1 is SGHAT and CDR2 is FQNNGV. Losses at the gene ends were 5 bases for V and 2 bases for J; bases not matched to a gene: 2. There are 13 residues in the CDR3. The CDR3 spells CASSRGLAYEQYF. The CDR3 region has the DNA TGTGCCAGCAGCAGGGGACTAGCCTACGAGCAGTACTTC.

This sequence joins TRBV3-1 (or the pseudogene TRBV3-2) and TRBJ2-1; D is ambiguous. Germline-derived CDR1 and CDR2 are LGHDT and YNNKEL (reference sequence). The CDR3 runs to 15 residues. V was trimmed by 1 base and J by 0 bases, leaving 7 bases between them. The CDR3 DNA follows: TGTGCCAGCAGCCAAGTCCGGAGCTCCTACAATGAGCAGTTCTTC. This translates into CASSQVRSSYNEQFF.

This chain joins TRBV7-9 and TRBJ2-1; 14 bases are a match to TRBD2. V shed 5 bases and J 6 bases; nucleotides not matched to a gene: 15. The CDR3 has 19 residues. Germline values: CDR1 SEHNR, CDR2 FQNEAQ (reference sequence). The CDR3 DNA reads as TGTGCCAGCAGCGCAAACCCGGGACTAGCGGGAGAGTTGCTCAATGAGCAGTTCTTC. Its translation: CASSANPGLAGELLNEQFF.

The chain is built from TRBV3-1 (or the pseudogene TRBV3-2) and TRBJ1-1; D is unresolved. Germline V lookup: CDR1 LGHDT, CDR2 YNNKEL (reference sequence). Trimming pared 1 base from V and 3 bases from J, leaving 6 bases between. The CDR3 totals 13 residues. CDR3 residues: CASSQVGYTEAFF. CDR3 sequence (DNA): TGTGCCAGCAGCCAAGTCGGGTACACTGAAGCTTTCTTT.

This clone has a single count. The CDR3 sequence is CAISDRAYEQYF. The CDR3 coding sequence is TGTGCCATCAGTGACAGGGCCTACGAGCAGTACTTC. The chain employs TRBV10-3 and TRBJ2-7, with a tentative D call TRBD1 (5 bases). Germline CDR1 ENHRY, CDR2 SYGVKD. The CDR3 has 12 residues. V was trimmed by 3 bases and J by 2 bases, leaving 5 bases between them.

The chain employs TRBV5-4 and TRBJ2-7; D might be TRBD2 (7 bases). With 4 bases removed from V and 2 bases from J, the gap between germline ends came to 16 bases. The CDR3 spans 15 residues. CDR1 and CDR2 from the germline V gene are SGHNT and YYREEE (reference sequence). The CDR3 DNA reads TGTGCCAGCAGCCCGGGTAGGGGGGGAACCTACGAGCAGTACTTC. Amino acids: CASSPGRGGTYEQYF.

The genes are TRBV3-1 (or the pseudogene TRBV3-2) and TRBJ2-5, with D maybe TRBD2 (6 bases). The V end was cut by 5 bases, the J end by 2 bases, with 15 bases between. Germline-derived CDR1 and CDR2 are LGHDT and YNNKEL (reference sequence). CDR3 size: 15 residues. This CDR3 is CASSTGLQEQETQYF. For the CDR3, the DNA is TGTGCCAGCAGCACGGGACTTCAGGAACAAGAGACCCAGTACTTC.

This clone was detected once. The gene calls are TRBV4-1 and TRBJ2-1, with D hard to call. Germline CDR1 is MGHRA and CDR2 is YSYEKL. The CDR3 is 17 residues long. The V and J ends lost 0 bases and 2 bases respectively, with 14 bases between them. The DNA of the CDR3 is TGCGCCAGCAGCCAAGAGGTAGCCCCCCGACCCTACAATGAGCAGTTCTTC. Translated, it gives CASSQEVAPRPYNEQFF.

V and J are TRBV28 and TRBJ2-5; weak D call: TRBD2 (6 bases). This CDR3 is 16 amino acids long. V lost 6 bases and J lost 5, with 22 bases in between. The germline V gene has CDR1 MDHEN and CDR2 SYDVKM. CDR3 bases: TGTGCCAGCAGCCGGATCGGGGGTACTCCTGGGGAGACCCAGTACTTC. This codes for CASSRIGGTPGETQYF.

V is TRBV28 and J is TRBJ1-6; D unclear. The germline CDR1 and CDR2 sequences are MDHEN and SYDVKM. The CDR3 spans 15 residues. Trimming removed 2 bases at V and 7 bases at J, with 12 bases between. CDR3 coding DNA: TGTGCCAGCAGTTTAACGGCAGGCGTAAATTCACCCCTCCACTTT. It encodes CASSLTAGVNSPLHF.

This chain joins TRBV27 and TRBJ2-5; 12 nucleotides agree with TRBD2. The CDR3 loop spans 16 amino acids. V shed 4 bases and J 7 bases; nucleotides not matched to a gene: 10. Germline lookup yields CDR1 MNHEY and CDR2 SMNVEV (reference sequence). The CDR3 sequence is CASSSTSGGFSGTQYF. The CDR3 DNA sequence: TGTGCCAGCAGTTCCACTAGCGGGGGGTTCTCGGGGACCCAGTACTTC.

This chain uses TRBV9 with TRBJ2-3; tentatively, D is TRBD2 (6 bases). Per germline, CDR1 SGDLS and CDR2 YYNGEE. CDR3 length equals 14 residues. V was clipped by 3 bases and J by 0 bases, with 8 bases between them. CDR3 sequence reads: CASSEGLSTDTQYF. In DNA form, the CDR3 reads TGTGCCAGCAGCGAGGGACTTAGCACAGATACGCAGTATTTT.

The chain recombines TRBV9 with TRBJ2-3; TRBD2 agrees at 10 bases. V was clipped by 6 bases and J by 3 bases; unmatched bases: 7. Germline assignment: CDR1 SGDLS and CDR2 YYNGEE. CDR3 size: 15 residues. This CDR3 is CASNLAGALTDTQYF. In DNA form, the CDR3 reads TGTGCCAGCAACCTAGCGGGGGCCTTAACAGATACGCAGTATTTT. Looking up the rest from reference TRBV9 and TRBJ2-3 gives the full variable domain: DSGVTQTPKHLITATGQRVTLRCSPRSGDLSVYWYQQSLDQGLQFLIQYYNGEERAKGNILERFSAQQFPDLHSELNLSSLELGDSALYFCASNLAGALTDTQYFGPGTRLTVL.

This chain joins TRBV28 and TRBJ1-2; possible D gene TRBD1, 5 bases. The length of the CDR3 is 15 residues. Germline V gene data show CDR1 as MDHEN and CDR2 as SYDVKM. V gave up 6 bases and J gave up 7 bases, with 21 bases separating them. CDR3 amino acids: CASRTASVGIGGYTF. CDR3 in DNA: TGTGCCAGCAGGACAGCCTCGGTGGGGATTGGTGGCTACACCTTC.

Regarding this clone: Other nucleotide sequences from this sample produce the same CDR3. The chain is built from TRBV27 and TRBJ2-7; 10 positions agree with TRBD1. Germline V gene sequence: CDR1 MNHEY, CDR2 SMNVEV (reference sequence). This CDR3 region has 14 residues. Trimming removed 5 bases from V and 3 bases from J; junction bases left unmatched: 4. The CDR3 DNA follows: TGTGCCAGCAGTACCAGGACAGGGGGCTACGAGCAGTACTTC. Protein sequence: CASSTRTGGYEQYF.

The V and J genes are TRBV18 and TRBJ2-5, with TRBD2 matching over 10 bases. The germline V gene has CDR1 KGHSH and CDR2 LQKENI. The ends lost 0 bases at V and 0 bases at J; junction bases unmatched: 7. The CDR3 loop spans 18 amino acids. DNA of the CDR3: TGTGCCAGCTCACCACCTCTAGCGGGGGCGACGTACCAAGAGACCCAGTACTTC. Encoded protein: CASSPPLAGATYQETQYF.

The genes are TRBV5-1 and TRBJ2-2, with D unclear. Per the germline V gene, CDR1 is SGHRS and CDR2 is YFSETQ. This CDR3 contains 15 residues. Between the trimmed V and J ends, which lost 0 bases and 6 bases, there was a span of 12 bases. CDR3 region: CASSLVSDWAGELFF. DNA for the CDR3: TGCGCCAGCAGCTTGGTGAGCGACTGGGCCGGGGAGCTGTTTTTT. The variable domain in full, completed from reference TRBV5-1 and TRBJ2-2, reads KAGVTQTPRYLIKTRGQQVTLSCSPISGHRSVSWYQQTPGQGLQFLFEYFSETQRNKGNFPGRFSGRQFSNSRSEMNVSTLELGDSALYLCASSLVSDWAGELFFGEGSRLTVL.

CDR3 residues: CASSWTGGISDGYTF. The CDR3, as DNA: TGTGCCAGCAGTTGGACAGGGGGCATAAGTGATGGCTACACCTTC. The genes are TRBV27 and TRBJ1-2; 11 nucleotides line up with TRBD1. CDR3 size: 15 residues. The V gene's germline CDR1 is MNHEY and CDR2 SMNVEV (reference sequence). Trimming at V came to 4 bases and at J to 6 bases, leaving 7 bases not matched to a gene.

The chain's CDR3 is CASSPPVSAGGPDTQYF. CDR3 nucleotides: TGTGCCAGCTCACCTCCCGTGTCGGCGGGAGGCCCCGATACGCAGTATTTT. The chain has TRBV18 and TRBJ2-3; 8 nucleotides align to TRBD2. Germline CDR1 and CDR2: KGHSH and LQKENI. The CDR3 is 17 amino acids. Trimming cost V 3 bases and J 6 bases; bases outside gene matches: 14.

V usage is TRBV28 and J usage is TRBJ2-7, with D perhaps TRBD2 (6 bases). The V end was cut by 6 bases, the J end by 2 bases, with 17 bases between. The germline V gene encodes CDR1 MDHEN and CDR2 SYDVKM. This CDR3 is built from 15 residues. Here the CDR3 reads CASSREGLPPYEQYF. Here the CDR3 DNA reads TGTGCCAGCAGCCGAGAGGGACTTCCCCCCTACGAGCAGTACTTC. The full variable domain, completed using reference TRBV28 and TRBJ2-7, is DVKVTQSSRYLVKRTGEKVFLECVQDMDHENMFWYRQDPGLGLRLIYFSYDVKMKEKGDIPEGYSVSREKKERFSLILESASTNQTSMYLCASSREGLPPYEQYFGPGTRLTVT.

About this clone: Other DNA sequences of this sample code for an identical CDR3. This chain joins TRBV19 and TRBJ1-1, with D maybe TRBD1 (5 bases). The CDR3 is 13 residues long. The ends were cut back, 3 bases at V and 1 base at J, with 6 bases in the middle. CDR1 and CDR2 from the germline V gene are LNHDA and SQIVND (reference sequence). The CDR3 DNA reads TGTGCCAGTAGTATCGGGGGGAACACTGAAGCTTTCTTT. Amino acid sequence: CASSIGGNTEAFF. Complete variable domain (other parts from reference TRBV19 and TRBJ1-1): DGGITQSPKYLFRKEGQNVTLSCEQNLNHDAMYWYRQDPGQGLRLIYYSQIVNDFQKGDIAEGYSVSREKKESFPLTVTSAQKNPTAFYLCASSIGGNTEAFFGQGTRLTVV.

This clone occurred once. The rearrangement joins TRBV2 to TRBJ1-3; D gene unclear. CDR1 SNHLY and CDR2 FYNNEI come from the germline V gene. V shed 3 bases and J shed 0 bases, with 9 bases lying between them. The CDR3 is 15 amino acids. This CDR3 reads CASSEEALSGNTIYF. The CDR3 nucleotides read TGTGCCAGCAGTGAGGAGGCCCTCTCTGGAAACACCATATATTTT.

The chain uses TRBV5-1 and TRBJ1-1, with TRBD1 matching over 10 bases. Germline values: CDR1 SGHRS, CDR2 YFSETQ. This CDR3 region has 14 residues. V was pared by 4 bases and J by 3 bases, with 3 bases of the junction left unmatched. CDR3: CASSPGTGDTEAFF. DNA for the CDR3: TGCGCCAGCAGCCCCGGGACAGGGGACACTGAAGCTTTCTTT. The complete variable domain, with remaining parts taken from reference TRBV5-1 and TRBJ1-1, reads KAGVTQTPRYLIKTRGQQVTLSCSPISGHRSVSWYQQTPGQGLQFLFEYFSETQRNKGNFPGRFSGRQFSNSRSEMNVSTLELGDSALYLCASSPGTGDTEAFFGQGTRLTVV.

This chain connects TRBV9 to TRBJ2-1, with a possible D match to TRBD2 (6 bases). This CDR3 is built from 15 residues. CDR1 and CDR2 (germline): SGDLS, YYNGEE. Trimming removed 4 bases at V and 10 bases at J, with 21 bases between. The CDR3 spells CASSPGTAGYPEQFF. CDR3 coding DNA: TGTGCCAGCAGCCCCGGGACTGCTGGTTATCCAGAGCAGTTCTTC.

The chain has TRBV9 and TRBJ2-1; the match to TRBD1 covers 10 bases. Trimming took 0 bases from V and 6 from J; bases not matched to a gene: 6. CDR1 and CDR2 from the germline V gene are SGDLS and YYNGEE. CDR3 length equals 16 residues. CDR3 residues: CASSVVGTGARNEQFF. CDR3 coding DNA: TGTGCCAGCAGCGTAGTCGGGACAGGGGCCCGCAATGAGCAGTTCTTC. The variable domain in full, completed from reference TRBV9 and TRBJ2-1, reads DSGVTQTPKHLITATGQRVTLRCSPRSGDLSVYWYQQSLDQGLQFLIQYYNGEERAKGNILERFSAQQFPDLHSELNLSSLELGDSALYFCASSVVGTGARNEQFFGPGTRLTVL.

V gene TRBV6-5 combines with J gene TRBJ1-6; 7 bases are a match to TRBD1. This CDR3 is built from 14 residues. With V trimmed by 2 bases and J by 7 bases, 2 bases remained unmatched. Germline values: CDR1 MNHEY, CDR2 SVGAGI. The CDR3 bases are TGTGCCAGCAGTTACCTGACAGGGAATTCACCCCTCCACTTT. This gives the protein CASSYLTGNSPLHF.

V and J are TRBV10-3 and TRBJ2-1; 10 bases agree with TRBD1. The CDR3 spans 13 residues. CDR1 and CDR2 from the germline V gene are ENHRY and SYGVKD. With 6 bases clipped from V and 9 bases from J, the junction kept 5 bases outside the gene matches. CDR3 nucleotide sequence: TGTGCCATCAGGGGACAGGGGTCGGGTGAGCAGTTCTTC. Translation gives CAIRGQGSGEQFF.

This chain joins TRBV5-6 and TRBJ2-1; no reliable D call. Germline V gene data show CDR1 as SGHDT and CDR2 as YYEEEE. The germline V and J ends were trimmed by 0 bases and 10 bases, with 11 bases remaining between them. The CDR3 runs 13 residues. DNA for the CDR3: TGTGCCAGCAGCTTGGAGTGGGCTGTGGAGCAGTTCTTC. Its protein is CASSLEWAVEQFF.